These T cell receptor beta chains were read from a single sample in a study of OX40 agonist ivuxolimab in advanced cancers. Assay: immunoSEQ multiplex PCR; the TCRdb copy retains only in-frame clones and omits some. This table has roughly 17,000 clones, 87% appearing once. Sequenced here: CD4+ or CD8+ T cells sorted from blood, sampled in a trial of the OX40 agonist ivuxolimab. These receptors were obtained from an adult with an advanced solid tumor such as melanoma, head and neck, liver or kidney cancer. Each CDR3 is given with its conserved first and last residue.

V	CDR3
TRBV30	CAWSGGGASISQPQHF
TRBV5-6	CASSFGQGDFEQYF
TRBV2	CASSEGLTYEQYF
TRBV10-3	CAISEQGSGNTIYF
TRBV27	CASSLNVPGNTEAFF
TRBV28	CASSLTANTEAFF
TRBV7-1	CASSLATGGRGTEAFF
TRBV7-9	CASSFGQGDTGELFF
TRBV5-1	CASSFLRDSYEQYF
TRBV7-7	CASSFIGSNEQYF
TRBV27	CASSFGPSNQPQHF
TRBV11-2	CASSLDSWQGEETQYF
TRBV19	CASMIVTPGRGTGELFF
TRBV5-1	CASRLIEAGQVESTDTQYF
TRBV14	CASSQYRGLGYTF
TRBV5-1	CASTPIVRTDEAFF
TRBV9	CASSPFLGQGQGYTF
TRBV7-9	CASSLGQGLGEQYF
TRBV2	CASSSYRSYEQYF
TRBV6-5	CASSYSRSGELFF
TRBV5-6	CASSLGSYSGNTIYF
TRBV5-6	CASSFGQGADGYTF
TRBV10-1	CASSDGPVGVNYGYTF
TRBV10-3	CAIKGGGGSGEQYF
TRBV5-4	CASSLGPLVQQDYEQYF
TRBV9	CASSVPQIGGGRNEQFF
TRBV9	CASSVGGDEKLFF
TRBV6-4	CASSGGSKSTDTQYF
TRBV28	CASSLQGAVYGYTF
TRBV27	CASSSEYPNKGTQGTEAFF
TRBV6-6	CASSAWVEQETQYF
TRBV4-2	CAAKDRGDSWNYGYTF
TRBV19	CASSMTGLTLSEQYF
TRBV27	CASSLSTWGIDTEAFF
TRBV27	CASSPQGPMSLYNEQFF
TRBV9	CASDSSGGINEQFF
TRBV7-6	CASSLGQGQIYEQYF
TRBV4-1	CASSPPSGTLIYEQYF
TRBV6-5	CASSYPTSGGADTQYF
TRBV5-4	CASFPGTGELFF